This TCR beta chain was identified in a study of shared clonotypes between healthy human individuals. General study results and limits: Blood was the sole source, and tissue repertoires probably differ.

A note on this clone: Antigen: not known.

This CDR3 region has 13 residues. Germline CDR1 is SGHDT and CDR2 is YYEEEE. V lost 4 bases, J lost 4 bases, and 11 bases lay in between. Using immunoSEQ multiplex PCR, the repertoire was profiled, and TCRdb retains in-frame clones only, with some absent. Counted here are approximately 640,000 clones, 60% to 80% occurring once; the ten biggest clones make up under 2%. The TCR sequence derives from a woman in her 30s in good health. The sample consisted of memory CD4+ T cells sorted from blood. Sample subset: CD45RA-negative fraction. The J gene is TRBJ2-5, the V gene TRBV5-6; no firm D call. CDR3 protein: CASSAGPRETQYF. CDR3 sequence (DNA): TGTGCCAGCAGCGCCGGGCCCAGAGAGACCCAGTACTTC.